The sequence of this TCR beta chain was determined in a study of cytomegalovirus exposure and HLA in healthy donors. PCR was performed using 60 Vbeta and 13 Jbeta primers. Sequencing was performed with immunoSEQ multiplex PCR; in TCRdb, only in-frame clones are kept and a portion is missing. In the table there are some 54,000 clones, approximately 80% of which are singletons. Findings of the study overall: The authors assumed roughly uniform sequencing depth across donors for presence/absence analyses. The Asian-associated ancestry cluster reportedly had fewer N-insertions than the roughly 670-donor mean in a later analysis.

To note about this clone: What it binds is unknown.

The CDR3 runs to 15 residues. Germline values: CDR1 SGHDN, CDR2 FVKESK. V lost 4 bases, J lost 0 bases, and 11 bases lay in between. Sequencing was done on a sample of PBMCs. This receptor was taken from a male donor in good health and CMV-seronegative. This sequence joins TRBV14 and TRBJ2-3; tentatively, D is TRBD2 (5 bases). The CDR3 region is CASSLLSVSTDTQYF. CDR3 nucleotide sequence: TGTGCCAGCAGCCTTCTTAGCGTAAGCACAGATACGCAGTATTTT.